Presented here are 10 T cell receptor beta chains from one specimen sequenced in a study of multiple sclerosis patients with progressive multifocal leukoencephalopathy. Profiled with immunoSEQ multiplex PCR; TCRdb holds only in-frame clones, not every one. In the table there are 25,000 to 35,000 clones, around 92% of which are singletons. The time point: before natalizumab initiation. Sequences were obtained from PBMCs. These receptor sequences come from a man in his thirties or forties with multiple sclerosis.

The chain couples TRBV5-4 to TRBJ2-2, with no clear D. The V end lost 0 bases, the J end lost 0 bases, and 6 bases lay between the germline ends. This CDR3 region has 15 residues. The germline CDR1 and CDR2 sequences are SGHNT and YYREEE (reference sequence). CDR3 loop: CASSLARPNTGELFF. The CDR3 nucleotides are TGTGCCAGCAGCTTGGCCAGACCGAACACCGGGGAGCTGTTTTTT. The full variable domain, rest sourced from reference TRBV5-4 and TRBJ2-2, is ETGVTQSPTHLIKTRGQQVTLRCSSQSGHNTVSWYQQALGQGPQFIFQYYREEENGRGNFPPRFSGLQFPNYSSELNVNALELDDSALYLCASSLARPNTGELFFGEGSRLTVL.

The chain employs TRBV29-1 and TRBJ2-1, with D perhaps matching TRBD1 (5 bases). The CDR3 runs 10 residues. Germline loops: CDR1 SQVTM, CDR2 ANQGSEA. Trimming removed 5 bases from V and 10 bases from J, with 9 bases in between. CDR3 sequence reads: CSVLTVEQFF. CDR3 sequence (DNA): TGCAGCGTTTTGACAGTGGAGCAGTTCTTC.

The J gene is TRBJ2-1, the V gene TRBV27, with TRBD1 matching 7 bases. Germline-derived CDR1 and CDR2 are MNHEY and SMNVEV (reference sequence). The CDR3 is 15 residues long. The trim removed 8 bases at V and 3 bases at J, leaving 10 bases unmatched. The CDR3 is CASGQGDKVYNEQFF. The CDR3 coding sequence is TGTGCCAGCGGCCAGGGGGACAAAGTCTACAATGAGCAGTTCTTC.

The chain is built from TRBV4-1 and TRBJ1-2; 7 nucleotides line up with TRBD1. Looked up from germline, CDR1 is MGHRA and CDR2 is YSYEKL. This CDR3 has 13 residues. V lost 3 bases to trimming and J lost 7 bases; unmatched junction nucleotides: 5. The CDR3 loop reads CASSQEGAVGYTF. The CDR3 nucleotides read TGCGCCAGCAGCCAGGAGGGGGCGGTTGGCTACACCTTC.

The rearrangement joins TRBV4-3 to TRBJ2-1; possible D gene TRBD2, 5 bases. The CDR3 totals 14 residues. Germline V lookup: CDR1 LGHNA, CDR2 YSLEER. Trimming removed 6 bases at V and 11 bases at J, with 20 bases between. The CDR3 DNA sequence: TGCGCCAGCAGAGCCGGGCGGGCCCAAGGGAAGCAGTTCTTC. It codes for CASRAGRAQGKQFF.

This clone was recorded a few times. The chain is built from TRBV13 and TRBJ1-1; D is uncertain. The germline V gene has CDR1 PRHDT and CDR2 FYEKMQ (reference sequence). This CDR3 spans 11 amino acids. With 5 bases removed from V and 7 bases from J, the gap between germline ends came to 8 bases. The CDR3 sequence is CASSIGNEAFF. The CDR3 coding sequence is TGTGCCAGCAGCATCGGGAATGAAGCTTTCTTT.

The V call is TRBV30, the J call TRBJ2-7; D remains ambiguous. Germline V gene lookup returns CDR1 GTSNPN and CDR2 SVGIG (reference sequence). The germline V and J ends were trimmed by 0 bases and 1 base, with 10 bases remaining between them. The CDR3 is 14 residues long. The chain's CDR3 is CAWSVGGISYEQYF. CDR3 DNA: TGTGCCTGGAGTGTTGGTGGTATTTCCTACGAGCAGTACTTC.

V and J are TRBV7-6 and TRBJ2-7; 7 bases are shared with TRBD2. Germline CDR1 and CDR2: SGHVS and FNYEAQ. The junction had 6 bases not matched to a gene; V was cut back by 1 base and J by 3 bases. This CDR3 contains 15 residues. The CDR3 nucleotides read TGTGCCAGCAGCTTAGTTGCGGGAGCGGTCTACGAGCAGTACTTC. Translation gives CASSLVAGAVYEQYF.

The chain recombines TRBV18 with TRBJ1-1, with D unclear. CDR1 is KGHSH, CDR2 LQKENI, per germline. This CDR3 comprises 16 residues. Between the trimmed V and J ends, which lost 1 base and 0 bases, there was a span of 12 bases. The CDR3 sequence: CASSPLRREMNTEAFF. The DNA for the CDR3 is TGTGCCAGCTCACCACTCAGACGGGAGATGAACACTGAAGCTTTCTTT.

The rearrangement links TRBV7-2 to TRBJ1-1, with D possibly matching TRBD1 (5 bases). The germline CDR1 and CDR2 sequences are SGHTA and FQGNSA. V lost 5 bases and J 5 bases, leaving 12 bases between the germline ends. This CDR3 is built from 13 residues. The chain's CDR3 is CASSLREGTEAFF. Written as DNA, the CDR3 is TGTGCCAGCAGCCTCAGGGAGGGGACTGAAGCTTTCTTT.